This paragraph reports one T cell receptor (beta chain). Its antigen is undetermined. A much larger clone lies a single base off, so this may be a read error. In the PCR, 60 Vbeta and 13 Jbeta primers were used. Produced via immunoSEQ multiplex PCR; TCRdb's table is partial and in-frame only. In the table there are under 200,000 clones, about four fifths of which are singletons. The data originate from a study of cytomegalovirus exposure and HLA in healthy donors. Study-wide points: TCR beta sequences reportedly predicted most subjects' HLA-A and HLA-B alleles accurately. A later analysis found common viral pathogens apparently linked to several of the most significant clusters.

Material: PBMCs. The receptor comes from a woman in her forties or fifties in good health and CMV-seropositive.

CDR3 loop: CASSSYSNQPQHF. The CDR3 coding sequence is TGTGCCAGCAGCTCGTATAGCAATCAGCCCCAGCATTTT. The chain employs TRBV7-9 and TRBJ1-5; D is ambiguous. V lost 4 bases and J lost 0, with 4 bases in between. Germline CDR1 and CDR2: SEHNR and FQNEAQ (reference sequence). The CDR3 contains 13 residues.